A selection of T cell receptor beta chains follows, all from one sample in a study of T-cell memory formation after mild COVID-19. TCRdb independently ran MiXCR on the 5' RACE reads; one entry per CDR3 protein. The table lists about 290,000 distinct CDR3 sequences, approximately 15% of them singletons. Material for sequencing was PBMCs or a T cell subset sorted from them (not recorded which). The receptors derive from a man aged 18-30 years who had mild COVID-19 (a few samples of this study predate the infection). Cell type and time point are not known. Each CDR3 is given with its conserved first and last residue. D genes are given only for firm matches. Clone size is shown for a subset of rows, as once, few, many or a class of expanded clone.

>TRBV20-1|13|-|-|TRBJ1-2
CSARNRRSYGYTF
TGCAGTGCTAGGAACAGGAGATCCTATGGCTACACCTTC
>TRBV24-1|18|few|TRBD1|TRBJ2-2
CATSDNPRDRADTGELFF
TGTGCCACCAGTGACAACCCCCGGGACAGGGCGGACACCGGGGAGCTGTTTTTT
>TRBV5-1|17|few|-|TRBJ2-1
CASSLGGLGSSYNEQFF
TGCGCCAGCAGCTTGGGCGGTTTGGGGAGCTCCTACAATGAGCAGTTCTTC
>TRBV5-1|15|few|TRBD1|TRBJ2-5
CASSFGTGGTETQYF
TGCGCCAGCAGCTTCGGGACAGGGGGCACGGAGACCCAGTACTTC
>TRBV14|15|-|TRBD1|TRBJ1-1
CDSSPRQGENTEAFF
TGTGACAGCAGCCCGCGACAGGGAGAGAACACTGAAGCTTTCTTT
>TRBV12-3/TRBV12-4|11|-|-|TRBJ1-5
CASRLGFTQHF
TGTGCCAGCAGACTAGGGTTCACCCAGCATTTT
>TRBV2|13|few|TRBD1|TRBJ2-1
CASGGDRDNEQFF
TGTGCCAGCGGGGGGGACAGGGACAATGAGCAGTTCTTC
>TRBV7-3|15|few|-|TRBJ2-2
CASSLWGPNTGELFF
TGTGCCAGCAGCTTATGGGGTCCGAACACCGGGGAGCTGTTTTTT
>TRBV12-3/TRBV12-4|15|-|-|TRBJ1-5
CASSTGIERNQPQHF
TGTGCCAGCAGTACGGGGATTGAGCGGAATCAGCCCCAGCATTTT
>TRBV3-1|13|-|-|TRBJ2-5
CASSQGVVETQYF
TGTGCCAGCAGCCAAGGTGTAGTGGAGACCCAGTACTTC
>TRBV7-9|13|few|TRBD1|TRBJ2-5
CASSLSPGQGKNF
TGTGCCAGCAGCCTCAGTCCGGGACAGGGGAAGAACTTC
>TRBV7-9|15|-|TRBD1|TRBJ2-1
CASSSPGGRMDEQFF
TGTGCCAGCAGCTCTCCAGGGGGCAGGATGGATGAGCAGTTCTTC
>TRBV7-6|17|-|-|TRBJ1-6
CASSLEVGTLFTPSLHF
TGTGCCAGCAGCTTAGAGGTGGGGACCCTATTCACCCCATCCCTCCACTTT
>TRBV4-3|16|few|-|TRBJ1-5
CASSQDYSARNQPQHF
TGCGCCAGCAGCCAAGACTACAGCGCCCGCAATCAGCCCCAGCATTTT
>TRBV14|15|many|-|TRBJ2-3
CASSQEWQSTDTQYF
TGTGCCAGCAGCCAAGAGTGGCAGTCCACAGATACGCAGTATTTT
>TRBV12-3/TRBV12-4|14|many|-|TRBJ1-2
CASSLGGGNYGYTF
TGTGCCAGCAGTTTAGGTGGAGGAAACTATGGCTACACCTTC
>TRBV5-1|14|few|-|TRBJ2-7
CASSLDPGSYEQYF
TGCGCCAGCAGCTTGGACCCAGGGTCCTACGAGCAGTACTTC
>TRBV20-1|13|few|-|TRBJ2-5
CSPARQPQETQYF
TGCAGCCCCGCGAGACAACCACAAGAGACCCAGTACTTC
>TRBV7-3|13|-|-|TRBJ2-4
CASSVDIKNIQYF
TGTGCCAGCAGCGTAGACATCAAAAACATTCAGTACTTC
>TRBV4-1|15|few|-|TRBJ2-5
CASSQPTGLRETQYF
TGCGCCAGCAGCCAACCTACAGGGTTACGGGAGACCCAGTACTTC
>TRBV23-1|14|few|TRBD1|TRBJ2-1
CASTLSPQGARQFF
TGCGCCAGCACCTTATCACCACAGGGGGCACGGCAGTTCTTC
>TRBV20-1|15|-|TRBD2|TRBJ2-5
CSARGAGTSAITQYF
TGCAGTGCTAGAGGGGCCGGGACTAGCGCGATCACCCAGTACTTC
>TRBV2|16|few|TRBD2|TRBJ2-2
CATKEWRGGATGELFF
TGTGCCACAAAAGAGTGGCGGGGGGGCGCCACCGGGGAGCTGTTTTTT
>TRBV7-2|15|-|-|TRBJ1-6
CASSPRQPYNSPLHF
TGTGCCAGCAGTCCGCGACAGCCCTATAATTCACCCCTCCACTTT
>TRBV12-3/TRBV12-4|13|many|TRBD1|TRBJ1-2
CASTRTGGYGYTF
TGTGCCAGCACCCGGACAGGGGGCTATGGCTACACCTTC
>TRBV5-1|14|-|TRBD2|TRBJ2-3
CASLLADYTDTQYF
TGCGCCAGTCTACTAGCGGACTACACAGATACGCAGTATTTT
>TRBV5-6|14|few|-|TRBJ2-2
CASSLAPGNGELFF
TGTGCCAGCAGCTTGGCCCCCGGGAACGGGGAGCTGTTTTTT
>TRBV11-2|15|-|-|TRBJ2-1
CASTSPARLVDEQFF
TGTGCCAGCACCTCCCCGGCTAGGCTGGTTGATGAGCAGTTCTTC